This TCR beta chain was found in a study of early T cells in non-severe SARS-CoV-2 infection. About the research overall: Sequenced material consisted of bulk RNA (from unsorted whole blood), and chains were unpaired. Broader study findings: VDJdb-based matching was biased toward anti-spike CD8 responses and missed private and CD4 specificities.

This clonotype appeared a few times. The target antigen is unknown. Unique molecular identifier tags were affixed to discrete cDNA molecules. One entry per CDR3 protein results from TCRdb running MiXCR on the 5' RACE reads. The sample carries tens of thousands of distinct CDR3 sequences, 15% to 20% recorded once. The ends lost 3 bases at V and 5 bases at J; junction bases unmatched: 7. CDR1 and CDR2 from the germline V gene are SGHAT and FQNNGV. The CDR3 contains 14 residues. Sequencing was performed on whole blood, taken at baseline. The chain links TRBV11-2 to TRBJ2-7, with TRBD2 matching over 7 bases. The clonotype was recovered from an adult who was a healthcare worker with PCR-confirmed SARS-CoV-2 infection or an uninfected control (not recorded which). The DNA for the CDR3 is TGTGCCAGCAGCTTGTCCGGGACTACAGACGAGCAGTACTTC. Translated: CASSLSGTTDEQYF.